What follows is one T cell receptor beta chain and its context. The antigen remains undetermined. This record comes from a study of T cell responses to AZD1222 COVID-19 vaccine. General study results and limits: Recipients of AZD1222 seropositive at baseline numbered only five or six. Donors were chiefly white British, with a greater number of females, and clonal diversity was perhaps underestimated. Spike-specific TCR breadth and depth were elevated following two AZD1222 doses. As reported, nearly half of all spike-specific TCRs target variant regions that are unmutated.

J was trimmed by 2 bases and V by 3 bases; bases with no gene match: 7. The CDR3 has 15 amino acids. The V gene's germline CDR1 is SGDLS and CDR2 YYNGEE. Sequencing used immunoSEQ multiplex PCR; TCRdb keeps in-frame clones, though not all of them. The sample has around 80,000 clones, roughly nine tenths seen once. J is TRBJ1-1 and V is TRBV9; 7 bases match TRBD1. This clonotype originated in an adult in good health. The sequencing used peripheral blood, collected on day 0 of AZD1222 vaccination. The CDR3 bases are TGTGCCAGCAGCGGCAAGACAGGGTATAACACTGAAGCTTTCTTT. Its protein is CASSGKTGYNTEAFF.